This T cell receptor (beta chain) is from a study of cytomegalovirus exposure and HLA in healthy donors. Whole-study results and caveats: A few V segments could not be told apart, such as TRBV6-2 and TRBV6-3, and were left out. Common viral pathogens seemed, in a later analysis, to connect with several of the most significant clusters.

The PCR ran on 60 Vbeta and 13 Jbeta primers. The data were produced by immunoSEQ multiplex PCR, yet TCRdb's version contains in-frame clones alone and is incomplete. The repertoire has some 130,000 clones, approximately 80% of them found once; the top ten carry about 3.4%. Points on this clone: Its antigen remains unidentified.

Nominal health characterized the donors when sampled, though unrecorded immune exposures were likely. Germline values: CDR1 SGHRS, CDR2 YFSETQ. V shed 1 base, J shed 4 bases, and the junction held 8 bases outside the gene matches. There are 16 residues in the CDR3. The sequencing sample was made of PBMCs. This receptor was identified in a man aged 35 to 55 in good health and CMV-seronegative. The V gene is TRBV5-1, the J gene TRBJ1-2; TRBD1 agrees at 9 bases. The CDR3 reads CASSLTNRGLGYGYTF. The CDR3 bases are TGCGCCAGCAGCTTGACCAACAGGGGGCTTGGCTATGGCTACACCTTC.